This TCR beta chain was retrieved from a study of control samples from healthy donors and cancer patients. TCRdb's copy holds only in-frame clones and misses some; the assay was immunoSEQ multiplex PCR. This table holds 150,000 to 200,000 clones, roughly nine tenths found once. This CDR3 is built from 15 residues. Germline loops: CDR1 MDHEN, CDR2 SYDVKM. V dropped 3 bases and J dropped 3; count of bases not matched to a gene: 4. This clonotype was obtained from a woman aged 25 to 39 in good health. The sequencing input was blood. V usage is TRBV28 and J usage is TRBJ2-1; TRBD2 matches 8 bases. As DNA, the CDR3 is TGTGCCAGCAGTTTTACGGGAGGGATCTACAATGAGCAGTTCTTC. Residues: CASSFTGGIYNEQFF.